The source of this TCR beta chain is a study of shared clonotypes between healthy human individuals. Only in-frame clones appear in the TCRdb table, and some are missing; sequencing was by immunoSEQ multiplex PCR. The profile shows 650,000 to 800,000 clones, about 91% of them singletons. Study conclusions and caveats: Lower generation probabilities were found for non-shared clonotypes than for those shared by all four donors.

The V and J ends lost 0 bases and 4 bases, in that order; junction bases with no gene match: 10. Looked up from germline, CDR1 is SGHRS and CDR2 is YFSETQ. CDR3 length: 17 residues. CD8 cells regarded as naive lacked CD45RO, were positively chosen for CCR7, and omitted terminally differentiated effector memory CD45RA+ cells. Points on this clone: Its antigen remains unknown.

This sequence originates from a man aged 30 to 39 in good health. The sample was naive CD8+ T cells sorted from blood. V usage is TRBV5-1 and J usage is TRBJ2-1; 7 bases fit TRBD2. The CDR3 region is CASSLGILADEYNEQFF. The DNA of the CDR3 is TGCGCCAGCAGCTTGGGCATTCTAGCGGATGAGTACAATGAGCAGTTCTTC.